Ten or more counts support the clone carrying this TCR beta chain. No antigen is known for it. This entry belongs to a study of CD8 T cells in ankylosing spondylitis. Via MiXCR, TCRdb re-called the 5' RACE reads, giving one row per CDR3 protein. The data hold 800,000 to 900,000 distinct CDR3 sequences, with approximately 10% observed a single time. Regarding the study as a whole: Several highly homologous variants made up a TCR beta motif, and this motif appeared characteristic of ankylosing spondylitis blood. Peripheral blood held disease-linked clones only at relatively low frequency, and these were CD8+.

Germline CDR1 and CDR2: SQVTM and ANQGSEA. The CDR3 is 13 amino acids. V dropped 3 bases and J dropped 3 bases, with 10 bases sitting between them. The sample was blood, either unsorted or a sorted T cell fraction (not recorded which). V and J are TRBV29-1 and TRBJ2-3; no clear D. The source is a male donor with ankylosing spondylitis. The CDR3 spells CSVEDATTDTQYF. The CDR3 bases are TGCAGCGTTGAGGACGCGACAACAGATACGCAGTATTTT.